This T cell receptor (beta chain) was recovered during a study of blood T cell repertoires in COVID-19. Overall study: Samples came from the United States, Italy and Spain, spanning acute and convalescent COVID-19.

This clone was seen more than once but under ten times. V lost 3 bases, J lost 3 bases, and 18 bases lay in between. Germline CDR1 MNHNS, CDR2 SASEGT. The CDR3 has 16 amino acids. Original methodology: From reference gene primer amplification, estimates of nucleated cell counts were derived. Generated by immunoSEQ multiplex PCR, the TCRdb table keeps only in-frame clones and is missing some. That table supplies the V and J calls and clone size; D and trimming were determined from the DNA. The table includes some 120,000 clones, 84% detected once. This TCR was recovered from a woman in her 30s who had recovered from COVID-19. This chain joins TRBV6-1 and TRBJ2-7, with D perhaps TRBD2 (6 bases). The sequenced sample was peripheral blood. In DNA, the CDR3 is TGTGCCAGCAGTGACAGACTATCGGGACTCCTCTACGAGCAGTACTTC. Its translation is CASSDRLSGLLYEQYF.